A single sample is the source of the 3 T cell receptor beta chains below, sequenced in a study of T cell changes during pregnancy in multiple sclerosis. Only in-frame clones appear in the TCRdb table, and some are missing; sequencing was by immunoSEQ multiplex PCR. The sample has about 46,000 clones; 91% are singletons. The material was CD8+ T cells from peripheral blood mononuclear cells, obtained in the second trimester of pregnancy. The receptors here all came from a female donor with multiple sclerosis, enrolled in a pregnancy study.

This chain connects TRBV7-2 to TRBJ2-1; D is perhaps TRBD2 (6 bases). There are 15 residues in the CDR3. Germline V gene data show CDR1 as SGHTA and CDR2 as FQGNSA. V lost 5 bases to trimming and J lost 5 bases, with 16 bases between them. The CDR3 reads CASSPFLGGNNEQFF. For the CDR3, the DNA is TGTGCCAGCAGCCCATTCCTCGGGGGAAACAATGAGCAGTTCTTC.

The chain uses TRBV4-1 and TRBJ2-1; D is perhaps TRBD2 (7 bases). The CDR3 runs to 15 residues. The V gene lost 4 bases and the J gene lost 8 bases, with 18 bases spanning the gap. In germline, CDR1 is MGHRA, CDR2 YSYEKL. The CDR3 sequence is CASSLMGGPGDEQFF. The CDR3 nucleotides read TGCGCCAGCAGCCTTATGGGGGGGCCGGGTGATGAGCAGTTCTTC.

This clone was recorded once. This sequence joins TRBV9 and TRBJ2-2; D might be TRBD2 (6 bases). Germline CDR1 and CDR2: SGDLS and YYNGEE. The CDR3 length is 14 residues. The V end was cut by 0 bases, the J end by 4 bases, with 7 bases between. CDR3: CASSVGSGTGELFF. In nucleotides, the CDR3 is TGTGCCAGCAGCGTAGGTAGCGGCACCGGGGAGCTGTTTTTT.